These 8 T cell receptor beta chains were sequenced from one sample in a study of beta chain features in type 1 diabetes. What was sequenced were expressed TCRB transcripts, since all of the isolated RNA had been reverse transcribed. Data came from immunoSEQ multiplex PCR; TCRdb stores just in-frame clones and leaves some out. The data show 300,000 or so clones, with 7.5% to 9% seen just once and under 0.5% held by the top ten. The source material was central memory CD4+ T cells from blood. These receptors were obtained from a woman younger than 35 in good health.

This clone was observed a handful of times. This rearrangement joins TRBV7-9 to TRBJ2-3; D call uncertain. Trimming removed 4 bases from V and 0 bases from J, with 14 bases in between. The CDR3 has 16 residues. Germline V CDR1 and CDR2: SEHNR, FQNEAQ (reference sequence). As DNA, the CDR3 is TGTGCCAGCAGCTCCATTCACTTTGGGAGCACAGATACGCAGTATTTT. Protein sequence: CASSSIHFGSTDTQYF.

The chain links TRBV4-3 to TRBJ1-4; possibly TRBD1 for D (5 bases). V lost 3 bases and J lost 8, with 16 bases in between. The germline V gene encodes CDR1 LGHNA and CDR2 YSLEER. The CDR3 covers 15 residues. The CDR3, as DNA: TGCGCCAGCAGCCACCACTACTCGGGGGGAGAAAAACTGTTTTTT. It is translated as CASSHHYSGGEKLFF.

V is TRBV2 and J is TRBJ1-5; 9 bases line up with TRBD1. The CDR3 is made up of 15 amino acids. Germline V gene lookup returns CDR1 SNHLY and CDR2 FYNNEI. J lost 2 bases, V lost 5 bases, and 4 bases had no gene match. The CDR3 loop reads CASSRDRAGNQPQHF. In DNA form, the CDR3 reads TGTGCCAGCAGTAGGGACAGGGCTGGCAATCAGCCCCAGCATTTT. Full variable domain (missing parts from reference TRBV2 and TRBJ1-5): EPEVTQTPSHQVTQMGQEVILRCVPISNHLYFYWYRQILGQKVEFLVSFYNNEISEKSEIFDDQFSVERPDGSNFTLKIRSTKLEDSAMYFCASSRDRAGNQPQHFGDGTRLSIL.

The rearrangement uses TRBV7-3 and TRBJ2-2, with 7 bases aligning to TRBD2. Germline V CDR1 and CDR2: SGHTA, FQGTGA. The CDR3 has 18 amino acids. V lost 3 bases to trimming and J lost 5 bases; unmatched junction nucleotides: 15. The CDR3 DNA is TGTGCCAGCAGCTTGGGTTTTTCGGCGGGAGCAGATACCGGGGAGCTGTTTTTT. Translating it yields CASSLGFSAGADTGELFF.

This rearrangement joins TRBV6-6 to TRBJ1-1; D perhaps matches TRBD1 (6 bases). The CDR3 runs 15 residues. Germline lookup yields CDR1 MNHNY and CDR2 SVGAGI (reference sequence). The V gene lost 3 bases and the J gene lost 2 bases, with 13 bases spanning the gap. In nucleotides, the CDR3 is TGTGCCAGCAGTTATGGGCAGACAGGAAACACTGAAGCTTTCTTT. Amino acids: CASSYGQTGNTEAFF.

The chain is built from TRBV5-4 and TRBJ2-5, with D maybe TRBD1 (5 bases). This CDR3 comprises 14 residues. V was trimmed by 1 base and J by 5 bases, leaving 12 bases between them. Germline assignment: CDR1 SGHNT and CDR2 YYREEE (reference sequence). The CDR3 bases are TGTGCCAGCAGCTTGCATTCAGGGAAGGAGACCCAGTACTTC. It yields the protein CASSLHSGKETQYF.

The chain has TRBV10-3 and TRBJ2-5; D assignment may be TRBD1 or TRBD2 (5 bases each). V lost 6 bases to trimming and J lost 5 bases, with 10 bases between them. The CDR3 has 12 residues. Per the germline V gene, CDR1 is ENHRY and CDR2 is SYGVKD. CDR3 protein: CAIRGDGETQYF. The CDR3 DNA is TGTGCCATCAGGGGGGACGGCGAGACCCAGTACTTC.

The table lists this clone with a few counts. The CDR3 loop reads CASSSSGTYSYNEQFF. Written as DNA, the CDR3 is TGTGCCAGCAGTTCCTCCGGGACTTACTCCTACAATGAGCAGTTCTTC. The chain couples TRBV27 to TRBJ2-1; tentative D call: TRBD2 (6 bases). The CDR3 has 16 amino acids. The V and J ends lost 4 bases and 0 bases respectively, with 13 bases between them. Germline lookup yields CDR1 MNHEY and CDR2 SMNVEV (reference sequence).